Detailed here is one TCR beta chain. Its specificity is not known. This sample was included in a study of T cell repertoires in cytomegalovirus infection. Study-level background: Based on public TCR beta signatures, there were indications of CMV infection and of a matching HLA type. Overall study results and limits: The ex vivo response was dominated by HLA-C-restricted CMV-specific TCR beta clonotypes. Summed public TCR beta family frequency identified CMV carriers bearing the relevant HLA.

The CDR3 spans 10 residues. CDR1 and CDR2 (germline): SEHNR, FQNEAQ (reference sequence). The ends were cut back, 8 bases at V and 6 bases at J, with 6 bases in the middle. TCRdb called the reads again in MiXCR, with one record for every CDR3 protein. This table has fewer than 250,000 distinct CDR3 sequences, roughly 23% appearing once. This rearrangement joins TRBV7-9 to TRBJ2-3, with unresolved D. Material: CD8+ T cells from PBMCs. The clonotype comes from a human donor in good health (CMV status not recorded). Some clones in this sample may be carry-over from other donors' samples. The CDR3 DNA sequence: TGTGCCAGCCGGCATGATACGCAGTATTTT. Translating it yields CASRHDTQYF.